This T cell receptor (beta chain) came from a study of blood T cell repertoires in COVID-19. Looking at the study overall: Collection of acute and convalescent COVID-19 samples took place in the United States, Italy and Spain. In each case, the material was cDNA or gDNA derived from T cells, B-cell-depleted T cells, or PBMCs.

Profiling relied on immunoSEQ multiplex PCR, and the TCRdb table lists in-frame clones only, not all of them. Of some 160,000 clones listed, 83% are singletons. CDR1 is SGDLS, CDR2 YYNGEE, per germline. The CDR3 loop spans 14 amino acids. V was trimmed by 1 base and J by 5 bases, leaving 12 bases between them. The receptor comes from a human donor in a cohort sampled during active COVID-19. The genes are TRBV9 and TRBJ2-5, with D possibly being TRBD1 (6 bases). Sequencing was carried out using peripheral blood. The CDR3 nucleotides read TGTGCCAGCAGCGTACTCGACAGGCGGGAGACCCAGTACTTC. Its translation: CASSVLDRRETQYF.